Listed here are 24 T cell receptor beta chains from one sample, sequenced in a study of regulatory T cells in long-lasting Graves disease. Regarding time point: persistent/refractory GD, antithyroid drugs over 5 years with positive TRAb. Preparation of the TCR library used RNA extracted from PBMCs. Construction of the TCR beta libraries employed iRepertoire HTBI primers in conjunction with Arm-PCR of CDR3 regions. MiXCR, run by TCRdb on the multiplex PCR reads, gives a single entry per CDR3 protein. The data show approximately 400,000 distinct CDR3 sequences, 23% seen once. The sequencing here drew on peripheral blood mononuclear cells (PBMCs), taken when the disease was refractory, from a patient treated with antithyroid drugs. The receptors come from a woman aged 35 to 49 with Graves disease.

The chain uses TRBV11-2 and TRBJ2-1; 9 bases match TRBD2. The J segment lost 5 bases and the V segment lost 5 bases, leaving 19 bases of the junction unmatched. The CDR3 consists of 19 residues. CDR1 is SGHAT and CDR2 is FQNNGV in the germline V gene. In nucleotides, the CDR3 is TGTGCCAGCAGCCTCCCCAGATGGGTGTTAGCGGGAGTACACAATGAGCAGTTCTTC. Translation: CASSLPRWVLAGVHNEQFF.

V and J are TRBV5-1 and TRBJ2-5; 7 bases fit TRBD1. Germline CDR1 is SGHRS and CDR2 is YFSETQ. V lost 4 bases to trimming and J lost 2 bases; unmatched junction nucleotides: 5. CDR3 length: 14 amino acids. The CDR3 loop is CASSVGTEQETQYF. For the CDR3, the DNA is TGCGCCAGCAGCGTAGGGACAGAACAAGAGACCCAGTACTTC.

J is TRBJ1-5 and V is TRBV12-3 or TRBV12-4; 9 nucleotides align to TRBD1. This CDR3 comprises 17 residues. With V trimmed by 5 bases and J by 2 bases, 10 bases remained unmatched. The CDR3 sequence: CASSPGTGYRGNQPQHF. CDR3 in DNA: TGTGCCAGCAGTCCCGGGACAGGGTATAGAGGCAATCAGCCCCAGCATTTT.

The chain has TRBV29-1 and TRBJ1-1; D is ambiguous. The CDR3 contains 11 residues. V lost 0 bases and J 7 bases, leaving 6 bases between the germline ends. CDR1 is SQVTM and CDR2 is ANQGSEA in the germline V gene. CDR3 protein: CSVEESIEAFF. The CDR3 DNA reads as TGCAGCGTTGAAGAGTCCATTGAAGCTTTCTTT.

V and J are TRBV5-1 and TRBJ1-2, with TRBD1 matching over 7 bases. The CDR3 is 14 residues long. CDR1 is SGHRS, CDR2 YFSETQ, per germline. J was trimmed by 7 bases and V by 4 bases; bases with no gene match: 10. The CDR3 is CASSQRQGGSGYTF. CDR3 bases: TGCGCCAGCAGCCAACGACAGGGAGGGTCTGGCTACACCTTC.

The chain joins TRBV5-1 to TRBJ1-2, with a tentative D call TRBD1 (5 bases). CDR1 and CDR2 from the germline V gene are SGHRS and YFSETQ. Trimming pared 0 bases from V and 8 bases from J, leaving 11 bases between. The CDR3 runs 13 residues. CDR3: CASSLDGGRGYTF. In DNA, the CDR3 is TGCGCCAGCAGCTTGGATGGGGGAAGAGGCTACACCTTC.

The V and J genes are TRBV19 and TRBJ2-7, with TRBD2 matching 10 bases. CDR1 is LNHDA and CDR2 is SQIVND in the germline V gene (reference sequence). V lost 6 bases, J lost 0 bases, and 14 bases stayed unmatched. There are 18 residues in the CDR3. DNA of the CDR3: TGTGCCAGTAGCTACCTGGGTAGCGGGAGGAAGATCTCCTACGAGCAGTACTTC. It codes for CASSYLGSGRKISYEQYF. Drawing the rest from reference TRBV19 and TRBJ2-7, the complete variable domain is DGGITQSPKYLFRKEGQNVTLSCEQNLNHDAMYWYRQDPGQGLRLIYYSQIVNDFQKGDIAEGYSVSREKKESFPLTVTSAQKNPTAFYLCASSYLGSGRKISYEQYFGPGTRLTVT.

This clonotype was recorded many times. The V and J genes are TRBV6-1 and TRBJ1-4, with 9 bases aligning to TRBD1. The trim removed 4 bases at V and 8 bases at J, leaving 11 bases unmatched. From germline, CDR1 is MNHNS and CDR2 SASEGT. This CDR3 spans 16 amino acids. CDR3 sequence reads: CASSGNRGQWREKLFF. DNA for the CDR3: TGTGCCAGCAGTGGAAACAGGGGGCAATGGAGGGAAAAACTGTTTTTT.

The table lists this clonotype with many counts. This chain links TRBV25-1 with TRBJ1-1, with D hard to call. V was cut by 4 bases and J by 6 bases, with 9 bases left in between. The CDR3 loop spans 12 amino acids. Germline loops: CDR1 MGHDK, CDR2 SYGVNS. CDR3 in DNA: TGTGCCAGCAGTGGGCCGTACCCTGAAGCTTTCTTT. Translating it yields CASSGPYPEAFF.

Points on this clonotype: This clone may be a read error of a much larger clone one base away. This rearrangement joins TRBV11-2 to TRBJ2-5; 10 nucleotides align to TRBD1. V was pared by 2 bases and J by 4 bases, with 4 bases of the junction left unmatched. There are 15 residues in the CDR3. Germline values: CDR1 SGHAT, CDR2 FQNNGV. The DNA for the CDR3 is TGTGCCAGCAGCTTACTTGGGACAGGGGTAGAGACCCAGTACTTC. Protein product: CASSLLGTGVETQYF.

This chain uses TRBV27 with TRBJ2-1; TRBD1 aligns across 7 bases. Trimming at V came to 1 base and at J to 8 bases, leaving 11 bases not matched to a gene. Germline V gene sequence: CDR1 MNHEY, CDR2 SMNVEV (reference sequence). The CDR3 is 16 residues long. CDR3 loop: CASSLFGAGGVDEQFF. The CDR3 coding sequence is TGTGCCAGCAGTTTATTTGGGGCAGGGGGAGTAGATGAGCAGTTCTTC.

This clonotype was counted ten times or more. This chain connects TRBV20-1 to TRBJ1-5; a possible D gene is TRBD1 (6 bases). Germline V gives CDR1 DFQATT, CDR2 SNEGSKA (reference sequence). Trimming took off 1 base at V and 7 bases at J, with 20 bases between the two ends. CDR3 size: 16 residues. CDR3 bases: TGCAGTGCTAGAGGGGGGCAGGGGAGCGGGCGACAGCCCCAGCATTTT. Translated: CSARGGQGSGRQPQHF.

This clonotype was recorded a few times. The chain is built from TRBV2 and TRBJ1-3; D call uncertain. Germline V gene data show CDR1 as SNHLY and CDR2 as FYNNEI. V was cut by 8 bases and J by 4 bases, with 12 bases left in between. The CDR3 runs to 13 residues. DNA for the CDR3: TGTGCCAGCGAGGATGCGAACGGAAACACCATATATTTT. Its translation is CASEDANGNTIYF.

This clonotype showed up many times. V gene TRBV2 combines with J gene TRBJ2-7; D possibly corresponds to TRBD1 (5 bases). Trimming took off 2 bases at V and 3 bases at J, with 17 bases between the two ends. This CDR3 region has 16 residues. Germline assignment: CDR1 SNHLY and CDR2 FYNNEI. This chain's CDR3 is CASSEQSGRTRYEQYF. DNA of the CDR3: TGTGCCAGCAGTGAACAGTCAGGGCGGACCCGCTACGAGCAGTACTTC.

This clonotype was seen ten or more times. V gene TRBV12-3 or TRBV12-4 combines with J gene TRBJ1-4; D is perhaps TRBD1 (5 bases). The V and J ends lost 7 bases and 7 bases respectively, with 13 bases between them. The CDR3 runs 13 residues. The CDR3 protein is CASNNPGSEKLFF. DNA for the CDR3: TGTGCCAGCAACAACCCAGGGAGTGAAAAACTGTTTTTT.

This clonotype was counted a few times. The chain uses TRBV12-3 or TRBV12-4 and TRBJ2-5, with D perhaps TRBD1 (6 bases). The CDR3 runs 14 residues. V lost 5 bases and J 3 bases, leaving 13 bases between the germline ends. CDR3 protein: CASSPTGREETQYF. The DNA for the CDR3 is TGTGCCAGCAGTCCGACAGGTCGGGAAGAGACCCAGTACTTC.

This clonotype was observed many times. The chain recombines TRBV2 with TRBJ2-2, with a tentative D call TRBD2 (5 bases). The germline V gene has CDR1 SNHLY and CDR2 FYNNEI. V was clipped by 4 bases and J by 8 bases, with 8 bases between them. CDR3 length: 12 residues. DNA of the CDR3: TGTGCCAGCAGTGGGCCGGGGGGGGAGCTGTTTTTT. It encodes CASSGPGGELFF.

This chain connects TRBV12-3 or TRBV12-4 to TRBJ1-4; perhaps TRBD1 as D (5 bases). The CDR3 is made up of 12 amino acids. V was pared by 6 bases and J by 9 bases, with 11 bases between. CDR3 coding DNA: TGTGCCAGCAGGTCTCCAGGGAAAAAACTGTTTTTT. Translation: CASRSPGKKLFF.

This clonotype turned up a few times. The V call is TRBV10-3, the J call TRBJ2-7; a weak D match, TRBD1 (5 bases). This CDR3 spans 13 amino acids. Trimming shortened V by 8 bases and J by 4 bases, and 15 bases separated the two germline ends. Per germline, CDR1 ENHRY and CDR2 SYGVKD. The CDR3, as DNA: TGTGCCATCGGTTTGGGGCATGAATACGAGCAGTACTTC. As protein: CAIGLGHEYEQYF.

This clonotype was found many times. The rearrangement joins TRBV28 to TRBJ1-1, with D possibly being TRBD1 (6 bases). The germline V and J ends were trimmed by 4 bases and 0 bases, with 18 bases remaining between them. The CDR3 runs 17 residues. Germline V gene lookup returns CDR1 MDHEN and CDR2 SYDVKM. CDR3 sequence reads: CASSSHGGNRMNTEAFF. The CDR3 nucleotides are TGTGCCAGCAGTTCTCACGGGGGCAATCGGATGAACACTGAAGCTTTCTTT.

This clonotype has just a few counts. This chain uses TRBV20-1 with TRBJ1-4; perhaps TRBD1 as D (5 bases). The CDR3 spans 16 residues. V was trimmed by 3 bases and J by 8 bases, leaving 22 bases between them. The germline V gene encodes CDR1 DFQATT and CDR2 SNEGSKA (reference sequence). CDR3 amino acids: CSASSPWRGVGEKLFF. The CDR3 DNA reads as TGCAGTGCTAGCTCACCATGGCGGGGGGTTGGAGAAAAACTGTTTTTT.

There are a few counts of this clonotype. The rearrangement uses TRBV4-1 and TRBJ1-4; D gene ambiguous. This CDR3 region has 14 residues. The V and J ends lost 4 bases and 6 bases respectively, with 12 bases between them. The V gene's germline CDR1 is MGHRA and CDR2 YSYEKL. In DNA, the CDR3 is TGCGCCAGCAGCCTGTGGCTTGGGGATGAAAAACTGTTTTTT. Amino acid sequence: CASSLWLGDEKLFF.

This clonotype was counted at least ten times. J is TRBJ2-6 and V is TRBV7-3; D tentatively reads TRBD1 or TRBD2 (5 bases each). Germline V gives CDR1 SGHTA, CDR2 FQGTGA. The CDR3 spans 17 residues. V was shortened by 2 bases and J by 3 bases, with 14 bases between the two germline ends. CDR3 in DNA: TGTGCCAGCAGCTTAGGGGCAGTAGGAGGTGGGGCCAACGTCCTGACTTTC. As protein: CASSLGAVGGGANVLTF. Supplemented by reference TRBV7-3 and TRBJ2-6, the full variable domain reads GAGVSQTPSNKVTEKGKYVELRCDPISGHTALYWYRQSLGQGPEFLIYFQGTGAADDSGLPNDRFFAVRPEGSVSTLKIQRTERGDSAVYLCASSLGAVGGGANVLTFGAGSRLTVL.

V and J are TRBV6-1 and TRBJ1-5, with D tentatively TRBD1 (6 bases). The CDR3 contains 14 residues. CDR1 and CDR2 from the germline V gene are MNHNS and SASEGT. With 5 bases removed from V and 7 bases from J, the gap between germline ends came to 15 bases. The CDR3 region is CASSNGGGNQPQHF. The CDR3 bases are TGTGCCAGCAGTAATGGAGGGGGAAACCAGCCCCAGCATTTT.